This is a list of T cell receptor beta chains from one sample in a study of T-cell memory formation after mild COVID-19. TCRdb reprocessed the 5' RACE reads via MiXCR and lists one record per CDR3 protein. Among under 400,000 distinct CDR3 sequences listed, approximately 29% were seen once. The sequenced sample was PBMCs or a T cell subset sorted from them (not recorded which). These receptors were taken from an adult woman who had mild COVID-19 (a few samples of this study predate the infection). Cell type and time point are not known. Both conserved end residues are part of each CDR3. D genes are given only for firm matches. Clone sizes are given selectively: once, few, many, or a class where the clone is expanded.

clone_size: NA; d_call: NA; j_call: TRBJ1-4; v_call: TRBV16; cdr3_aa: CASSQSRRQNEKLFF; cdr3_nt: TGTGCCAGCAGCCAATCTCGACGGCAAAATGAAAAACTGTTTTTT
clone_size: NA; d_call: TRBD2; j_call: TRBJ2-7; v_call: TRBV15; cdr3_aa: CATSRDGPSGAQEQYF; cdr3_nt: TGTGCCACCAGCAGAGATGGGCCTAGCGGGGCACAGGAGCAGTACTTC
clone_size: few; d_call: NA; j_call: TRBJ2-7; v_call: TRBV7-9; cdr3_aa: CASSSLGPDSSYEQYF; cdr3_nt: TGTGCCAGCAGCTCCCTCGGCCCGGACTCCTCCTACGAGCAGTACTTC
clone_size: NA; d_call: NA; j_call: TRBJ2-7; v_call: TRBV11-2; cdr3_aa: CASSREGTPTYEQYF; cdr3_nt: TGTGCCAGCAGCCGAGAGGGGACGCCTACCTACGAGCAGTACTTC
clone_size: NA; d_call: TRBD2; j_call: TRBJ2-3; v_call: TRBV10-3; cdr3_aa: CAISAIAGATDTQYF; cdr3_nt: TGTGCCATCAGTGCAATAGCGGGGGCCACAGATACGCAGTATTTT
clone_size: NA; d_call: TRBD2; j_call: TRBJ2-3; v_call: TRBV9; cdr3_aa: CASSVETSGGSTDTQYF; cdr3_nt: TGTGCCAGCAGCGTAGAGACTAGCGGGGGGAGCACAGATACGCAGTATTTT
clone_size: few; d_call: TRBD2; j_call: TRBJ2-5; v_call: TRBV20-1; cdr3_aa: CSASPPGAGAFGETQYF; cdr3_nt: TGCAGTGCTAGTCCCCCGGGAGCGGGAGCTTTCGGAGAGACCCAGTACTTC
clone_size: few; d_call: TRBD2; j_call: TRBJ2-1; v_call: TRBV29-1; cdr3_aa: CSTTRTSGLGEQFF; cdr3_nt: TGCAGCACAACACGGACTAGCGGGTTGGGTGAGCAGTTCTTC
clone_size: NA; d_call: NA; j_call: TRBJ1-2; v_call: TRBV6-6; cdr3_aa: CASSVDSYYGYTF; cdr3_nt: TGTGCCAGCAGTGTGGACAGCTACTATGGCTACACCTTC
clone_size: NA; d_call: NA; j_call: TRBJ1-2; v_call: TRBV5-1; cdr3_aa: CASRMGEAQDGYTF; cdr3_nt: TGCGCCAGCAGAATGGGGGAGGCGCAGGATGGCTACACCTTC
clone_size: NA; d_call: NA; j_call: TRBJ1-1; v_call: TRBV12-3/TRBV12-4; cdr3_aa: CASSFGDTEAFF; cdr3_nt: TGTGCCAGCAGTTTTGGTGATACTGAAGCTTTCTTT
clone_size: few; d_call: TRBD1; j_call: TRBJ2-5; v_call: TRBV11-3; cdr3_aa: CASSSRQGPETQYF; cdr3_nt: TGTGCCAGCAGCTCCCGACAGGGACCAGAGACCCAGTACTTC
clone_size: NA; d_call: NA; j_call: TRBJ1-2; v_call: TRBV4-2; cdr3_aa: CASSQVNAKISYTF; cdr3_nt: TGTGCCAGCAGCCAAGTGAACGCGAAAATTTCCTACACCTTC
clone_size: NA; d_call: NA; j_call: TRBJ1-3; v_call: TRBV30; cdr3_aa: CAWMGGQLSSGNTIYF; cdr3_nt: TGTGCCTGGATGGGCGGACAGCTGTCCTCTGGAAACACCATATATTTT
clone_size: NA; d_call: NA; j_call: TRBJ2-3; v_call: TRBV6-2/TRBV6-3; cdr3_aa: CASRLGGRSTDTQYF; cdr3_nt: TGTGCCAGCCGTTTGGGGGGCCGTAGCACAGATACGCAGTATTTT
clone_size: once; d_call: NA; j_call: TRBJ2-4; v_call: TRBV29-1; cdr3_aa: CSVEFGTPIAKNIQYF; cdr3_nt: TGCAGCGTTGAATTCGGCACGCCCATAGCCAAAAACATTCAGTACTTC
clone_size: few; d_call: NA; j_call: TRBJ2-3; v_call: TRBV29-1; cdr3_aa: CSVEVQNTQYF; cdr3_nt: TGCAGCGTTGAAGTCCAGAATACGCAGTATTTT
clone_size: few; d_call: TRBD1; j_call: TRBJ1-3; v_call: TRBV5-1; cdr3_aa: CASSLGGDSPSGNTIYF; cdr3_nt: TGCGCCAGCAGCTTGGGGGGGGACAGCCCCTCTGGAAACACCATATATTTT
clone_size: NA; d_call: NA; j_call: TRBJ1-1; v_call: TRBV19; cdr3_aa: CASSIEKDTEAFF; cdr3_nt: TGTGCCAGTAGTATAGAGAAGGATACTGAAGCTTTCTTT
clone_size: few; d_call: NA; j_call: TRBJ2-5; v_call: TRBV15; cdr3_aa: CATSREFTGRETQYF; cdr3_nt: TGTGCCACCAGCAGAGAATTTACAGGGAGAGAGACCCAGTACTTC
clone_size: NA; d_call: NA; j_call: TRBJ1-3; v_call: TRBV20-1; cdr3_aa: CSAREGNTIYF; cdr3_nt: TGCAGTGCTAGGGAGGGAAACACCATATATTTT
clone_size: NA; d_call: NA; j_call: TRBJ2-7; v_call: TRBV7-9; cdr3_aa: CASSPGLPRYEQYF; cdr3_nt: TGTGCCAGCAGCCCAGGACTACCCCGCTACGAGCAGTACTTC
clone_size: NA; d_call: NA; j_call: TRBJ2-1; v_call: TRBV2; cdr3_aa: CASTSEQLSSYNEQFF; cdr3_nt: TGTGCCAGCACCTCCGAGCAGTTGAGCTCCTACAATGAGCAGTTCTTC
clone_size: NA; d_call: TRBD2; j_call: TRBJ2-1; v_call: TRBV6-7; cdr3_aa: CASGFPGTSGSWNEQFF; cdr3_nt: TGTGCCAGCGGATTTCCGGGGACTAGCGGGAGTTGGAATGAGCAGTTCTTC
clone_size: few; d_call: TRBD1; j_call: TRBJ2-1; v_call: TRBV24-1; cdr3_aa: CATGWTGERNEQFF; cdr3_nt: TGTGCCACTGGCTGGACAGGAGAGAGGAATGAGCAGTTCTTC